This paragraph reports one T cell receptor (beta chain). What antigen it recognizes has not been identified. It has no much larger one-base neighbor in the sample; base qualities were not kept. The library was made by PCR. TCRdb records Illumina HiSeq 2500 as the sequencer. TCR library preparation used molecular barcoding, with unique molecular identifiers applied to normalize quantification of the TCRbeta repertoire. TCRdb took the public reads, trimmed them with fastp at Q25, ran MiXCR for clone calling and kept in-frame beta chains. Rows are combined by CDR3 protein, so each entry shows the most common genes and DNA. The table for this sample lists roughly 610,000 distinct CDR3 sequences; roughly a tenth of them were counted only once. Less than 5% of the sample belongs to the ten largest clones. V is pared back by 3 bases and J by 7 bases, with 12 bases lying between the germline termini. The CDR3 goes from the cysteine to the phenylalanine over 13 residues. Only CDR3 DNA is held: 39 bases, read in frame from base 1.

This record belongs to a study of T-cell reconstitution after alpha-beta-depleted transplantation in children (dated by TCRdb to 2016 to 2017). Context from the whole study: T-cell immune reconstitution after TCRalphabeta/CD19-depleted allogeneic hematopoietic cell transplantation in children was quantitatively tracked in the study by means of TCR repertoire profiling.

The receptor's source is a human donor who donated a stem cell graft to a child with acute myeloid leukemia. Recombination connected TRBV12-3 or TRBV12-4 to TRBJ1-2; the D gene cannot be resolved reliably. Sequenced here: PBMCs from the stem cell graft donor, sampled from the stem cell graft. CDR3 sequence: CASSFELVTGYTF. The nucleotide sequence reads TGTGCCAGCAGTTTCGAGCTGGTGACTGGCTACACCTTC.